This T cell receptor beta chain was captured in a study of CD8+CD57+ T cells in acquired aplastic anemia. This clonotype was found many times. The CDR3 runs 14 residues. Trimming at V came to 8 bases and at J to 1 base, leaving 4 bases not matched to a gene. The germline CDR1 and CDR2 sequences are MNHEY and SMNVEV (reference sequence). TCR beta VDJ combinations and CDR3 sequences were profiled from genomic DNA. TCRdb called the reads again in MiXCR, with one record for every CDR3 protein. There are a few hundred thousand distinct CDR3 sequences in the sample; over 60% occur only once, and 25% to 35% lies in the top ten.

The rearrangement uses TRBV27 and TRBJ2-7; 11 bases line up with TRBD2. The receptor was isolated from a human donor in good health. Input material: sorted CD4+, CD8+, or CD8+CD57+ T cells (not recorded which) from PBMCs. The CDR3 region has the DNA TGTGCCAGCGGAACTAGCGGGGGATCCTACGAGCAGTACTTC. It translates to CASGTSGGSYEQYF.